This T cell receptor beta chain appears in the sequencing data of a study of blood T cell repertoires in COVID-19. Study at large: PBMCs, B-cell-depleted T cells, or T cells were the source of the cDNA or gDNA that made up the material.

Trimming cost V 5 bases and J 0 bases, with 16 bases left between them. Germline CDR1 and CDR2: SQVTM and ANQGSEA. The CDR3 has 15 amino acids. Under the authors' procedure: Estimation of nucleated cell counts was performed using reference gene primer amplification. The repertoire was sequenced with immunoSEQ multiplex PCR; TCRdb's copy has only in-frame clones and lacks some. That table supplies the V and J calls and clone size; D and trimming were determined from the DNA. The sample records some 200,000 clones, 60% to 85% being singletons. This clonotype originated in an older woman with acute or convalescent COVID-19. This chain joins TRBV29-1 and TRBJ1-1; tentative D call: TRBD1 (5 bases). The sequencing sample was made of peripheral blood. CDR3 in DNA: TGCAGCGTTACCGGGGGTCGGGGGATGAACACTGAAGCTTTCTTT. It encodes CSVTGGRGMNTEAFF.